This T cell receptor beta chain was captured in a study of blood T cell repertoires in COVID-19. The wider study: COVID-19 samples collected from the United States, Italy and Spain covered acute and convalescent phases.

V dropped 0 bases and J dropped 6 bases, with 14 bases sitting between them. This CDR3 has 15 residues. The V gene's germline CDR1 is SGHKS and CDR2 YYEKEE (reference sequence). Repertoires were generated with immunoSEQ multiplex PCR, while TCRdb's copy carries only in-frame clones and drops some. The sample holds about 240,000 clones, about 90% seen once. The sequenced sample was peripheral blood. This TCR was sampled from a man aged 55 to 70 who had recovered from COVID-19. This chain uses TRBV5-5 with TRBJ2-3, with no clear D. The DNA of the CDR3 is TGTGCCAGCAGCTTGGGCCGAAGAACGGTCGATACGCAGTATTTT. Protein: CASSLGRRTVDTQYF.